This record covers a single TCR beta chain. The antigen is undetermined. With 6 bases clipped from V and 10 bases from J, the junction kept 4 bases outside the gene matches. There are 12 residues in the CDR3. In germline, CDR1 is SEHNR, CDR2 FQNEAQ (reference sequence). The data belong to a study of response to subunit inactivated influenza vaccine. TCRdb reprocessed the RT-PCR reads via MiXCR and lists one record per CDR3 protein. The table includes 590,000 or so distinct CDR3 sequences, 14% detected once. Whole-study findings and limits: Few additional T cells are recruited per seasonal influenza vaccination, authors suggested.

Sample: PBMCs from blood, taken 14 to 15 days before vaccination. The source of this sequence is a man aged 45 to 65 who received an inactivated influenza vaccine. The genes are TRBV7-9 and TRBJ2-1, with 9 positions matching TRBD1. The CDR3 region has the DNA TGTGCCAGCAGGTACAGGGGGCAAGAGCAGTTCTTC. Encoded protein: CASRYRGQEQFF.